This record covers a single T cell receptor (beta chain). CDR3 size: 14 residues. V lost 1 base and J lost 5, with 14 bases in between. The germline V gene encodes CDR1 GTSNPN and CDR2 SVGIG (reference sequence). This entry comes from a study of CD8 T cells in Susac syndrome. Random hexamers served to reverse transcribe about 0.45 to 1 ug RNA. TCRdb analysed the immunoSEQ multiplex PCR reads with MiXCR anew, one entry per CDR3 protein. The table records 250,000 to 300,000 distinct CDR3 sequences, roughly 85% of them present only once. The chain recombines TRBV30 with TRBJ1-2, with a tentative D call TRBD1 (6 bases). The clonotype comes from a human donor with multiple sclerosis. Material: CD8+ T cells from PBMCs. DNA for the CDR3: TGTGCCTGGAGTGGGCAGGGGATAGTTTATGGCTACACCTTC. As protein: CAWSGQGIVYGYTF.